Listed here are 6 T cell receptor beta chains from one sample, sequenced in a study of blood T cell repertoires in COVID-19. Assay used: immunoSEQ multiplex PCR; TCRdb lists only in-frame clones, some missing. The sample yields around 280,000 clones, 90% seen once. Sample: PBMCs or T cells enriched from blood (not recorded which). The receptors originated from a woman younger than 30 with acute COVID-19.

The V call is TRBV6-5, the J call TRBJ1-5; 8 bases agree with TRBD1. Germline V gives CDR1 MNHEY, CDR2 SVGAGI. The V segment lost 4 bases and the J segment 2 bases; nucleotides outside the gene matches: 4. This CDR3 region has 15 residues. The CDR3 here is CASSSDRGGNQPQHF. CDR3 bases: TGTGCCAGCAGTTCAGACAGGGGTGGCAATCAGCCCCAGCATTTT.

This sequence joins TRBV5-1 and TRBJ2-5; TRBD1 is a possible D gene (5 bases). Looked up from germline, CDR1 is SGHRS and CDR2 is YFSETQ. Between the trimmed V and J ends, which lost 4 bases and 4 bases, there was a span of 14 bases. The length of the CDR3 is 14 residues. The CDR3 region is CASSQAGYLETQYF. In DNA form, the CDR3 reads TGCGCCAGCAGCCAGGCAGGGTACTTAGAGACCCAGTACTTC.

The chain has TRBV21-1 and TRBJ2-1; the table's D gene call, TRBD2, was not cross checked with the DNA. TRBV21-1 is a listed pseudogene. This CDR3 contains 11 residues. This chain's CDR3 is CASLVVNEQFF. CDR3 sequence (DNA): TGTGCCAGCTTAGTAGTGAATGAGCAGTTCTTC.

The V and J genes are TRBV5-6 and TRBJ1-6; D unresolved. Trimming cost V 4 bases and J 0 bases, with 5 bases left between them. The CDR3 spans 14 residues. CDR1 and CDR2 from the germline V gene are SGHDT and YYEEEE. For the CDR3, the DNA is TGTGCCAGCAGCCGGTACTCCTATAATTCACCCCTCCACTTT. This encodes CASSRYSYNSPLHF.

This chain connects TRBV10-1 to TRBJ2-2, with 7 bases matching TRBD1. From germline, CDR1 is WNHNN and CDR2 SYGVQD (reference sequence). V was clipped by 8 bases and J by 6 bases; unmatched bases: 6. CDR3 size: 13 residues. CDR3 nucleotide sequence: TGCGCCAGCTCGACAGGGATTGCCGGGGAGCTGTTTTTT. The encoded protein is CASSTGIAGELFF.

The rearrangement joins TRBV11-2 to TRBJ2-3; D not certain. Germline-derived CDR1 and CDR2 are SGHAT and FQNNGV. This CDR3 spans 15 amino acids. V was clipped by 4 bases and J by 3 bases, with 14 bases between them. CDR3 sequence: CASSSYVRRTDTQYF. Here the CDR3 DNA reads TGTGCCAGCAGCTCCTATGTAAGGAGAACAGATACGCAGTATTTT.